This T cell receptor (beta chain) was identified during a study of T cell changes during pregnancy in multiple sclerosis. The CDR3 runs to 16 residues. Germline V CDR1 and CDR2: LGHNA, YNFKEQ. Trimming cost V 4 bases and J 0 bases; bases outside gene matches: 8. Clones were sequenced by immunoSEQ multiplex PCR, and TCRdb holds only the in-frame ones, with some missing. The data show tens of thousands of clones, with roughly 91% seen just once and 0.5% to 0.65% held by the top ten. The rearrangement uses TRBV4-2 and TRBJ1-1, with TRBD1 matching over 7 bases. This receptor was taken from a female donor with multiple sclerosis, enrolled in a pregnancy study. Sequencing was performed on CD4+ T cells from peripheral blood mononuclear cells, taken in the first trimester of pregnancy. The CDR3 nucleotides read TGTGCCAGCAGCCCCTACACCACAGGGGTGAACACTGAAGCTTTCTTT. This codes for CASSPYTTGVNTEAFF.